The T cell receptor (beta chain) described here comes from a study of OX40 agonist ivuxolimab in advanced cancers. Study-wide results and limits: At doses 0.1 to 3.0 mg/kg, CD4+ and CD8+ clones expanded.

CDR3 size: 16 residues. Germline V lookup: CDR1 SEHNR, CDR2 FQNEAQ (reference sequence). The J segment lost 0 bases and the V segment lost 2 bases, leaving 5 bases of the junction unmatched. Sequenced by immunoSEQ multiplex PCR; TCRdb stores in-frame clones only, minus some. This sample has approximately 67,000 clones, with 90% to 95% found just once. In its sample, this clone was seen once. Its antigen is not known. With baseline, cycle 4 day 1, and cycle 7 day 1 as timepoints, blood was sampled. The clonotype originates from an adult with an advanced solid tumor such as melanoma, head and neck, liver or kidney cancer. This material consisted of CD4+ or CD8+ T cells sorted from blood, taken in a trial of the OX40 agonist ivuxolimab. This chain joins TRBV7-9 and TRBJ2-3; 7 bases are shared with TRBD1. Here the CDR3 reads CASSLTGDTSTDTQYF. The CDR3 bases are TGTGCCAGCAGCTTAACAGGGGACACTAGCACAGATACGCAGTATTTT.